This TCR beta chain was recovered during a study of a mutant IDH1 vaccine in newly diagnosed glioma. About the research overall: Earlier treatment was radiotherapy, temozolomide, or both, with most getting both.

The time point here: week 47, end of study. Each dose delivered 300 ug of mutant IDH1 20-mer peptide subcutaneously with imiquimod. There were eight vaccinations for patients, given in weeks 1, 3, 5, 7, 11, 15, 19 and 23. Newly diagnosed WHO grade 3 or 4 IDH1-mutant, ATRX-lost astrocytomas were identified in the donors. Only in-frame clones appear in the TCRdb table, and some are missing; sequencing was by immunoSEQ multiplex PCR. The sample contains 50,000 or so clones, 84% of which appear only once. Turning to this clone: What it binds is not known.

The CDR3 consists of 14 residues. The V segment lost 2 bases and the J segment 2 bases; nucleotides outside the gene matches: 3. Germline assignment: CDR1 ENHRY and CDR2 SYGVKD. The chain links TRBV10-3 to TRBJ2-7, with TRBD2 identical over 7 bases. The receptor was isolated from a woman aged 30 to 39 with glioma. Some clones in this sample may be carry-over from other donors' samples. The sequencing used PBMCs, collected from a glioma patient whose treatment included an IDH1 peptide vaccine. The CDR3 DNA reads TGTGCCATCAGTGAGGGGGGGGAAGCCTACGAGCAGTACTTC. Protein: CAISEGGEAYEQYF.